Presented here are 4 T cell receptor beta chains from one specimen sequenced in a study of T cell changes during pregnancy in multiple sclerosis. Sequencing used immunoSEQ multiplex PCR; TCRdb keeps in-frame clones, though not all of them. The sample yields approximately 25,000 clones, approximately 90% seen once. Sequenced here: CD4+ T cells from peripheral blood mononuclear cells, sampled in the first trimester of pregnancy. The receptors stem from a female donor in good health, enrolled as a control in a pregnancy study.

Written as DNA, the CDR3 is TGCGCCAGCAGTTACGGGACTAGCGGGAGGGCCGTCTACAATGAGCAGTTCTTC. As protein: CASSYGTSGRAVYNEQFF. This chain uses TRBV10-1 with TRBJ2-1; 16 bases match TRBD2. V dropped 5 bases and J dropped 3; count of bases not matched to a gene: 7. CDR1 and CDR2 from the germline V gene are WNHNN and SYGVQD (reference sequence). The CDR3 has 18 residues.

The genes are TRBV18 and TRBJ1-2; D gene unclear. Trimming removed 3 bases at V and 8 bases at J, with 19 bases between. The CDR3 is 15 amino acids. Germline V gene data show CDR1 as KGHSH and CDR2 as LQKENI. CDR3 loop: CASSPTTAQAQGYTF. The CDR3 bases are TGTGCCAGCTCACCTACCACGGCCCAGGCTCAGGGCTACACCTTC.

The CDR3 region is CASSAQGANVLTF. In DNA, the CDR3 is TGTGCCAGCAGCGCCCAGGGGGCCAACGTCCTGACTTTC. V gene TRBV7-9 combines with J gene TRBJ2-6; D remains ambiguous. The CDR3 totals 13 residues. V lost 5 bases to trimming and J lost 4 bases, with 6 bases between them. Germline V gives CDR1 SEHNR, CDR2 FQNEAQ (reference sequence).

The chain employs TRBV11-1 and TRBJ1-3; 9 bases agree with TRBD1. The CDR3 is 16 residues long. Germline assignment: CDR1 SGHAT and CDR2 FQDESV (reference sequence). The V and J ends lost 3 bases and 0 bases, in that order; junction bases with no gene match: 3. Here the CDR3 DNA reads TGTGCCAGCAGCTTCGGACAGGGGAACTCTGGAAACACCATATATTTT. This sequence encodes CASSFGQGNSGNTIYF.